The rows below give T cell receptor beta chains drawn from one sample of a study of cytomegalovirus exposure and HLA in healthy donors. Method: immunoSEQ multiplex PCR; TCRdb's copy keeps in-frame clones and lacks some. The sample shows about 70,000 clones, over 70% of them seen only once. The material sequenced was PBMCs. These receptors were taken from a human donor in good health. The CDR3 runs from the conserved cysteine through the conserved F or W. D genes are given only for firm matches. Not all rows give a size; the values are once, few, many and, for expanded clones, a class.

TRBJ2-7	-	-	TRBV15	CATSSISRYEQYF	TGTGCCACCAGCAGTATCTCCCGCTACGAGCAGTACTTC
TRBJ2-1	few	-	TRBV9	CASGGSSYNEQFF	TGTGCCAGCGGAGGGAGCTCCTACAATGAGCAGTTCTTC
TRBJ1-1	-	-	TRBV7-9	CASSRTYSGTEAFF	TGTGCCAGCAGCCGGACCTATTCGGGGACTGAAGCTTTCTTT
TRBJ1-1	few	-	TRBV5-4	CASSLARQVGAEAFF	TGTGCCAGCAGCTTGGCCCGGCAGGTCGGTGCTGAAGCTTTCTTT
TRBJ1-6	-	TRBD1	TRBV6-1	CASSAGQGARNSPLHF	TGTGCCAGCAGTGCTGGACAGGGGGCTCGGAATTCACCCCTCCACTTT
TRBJ2-6	-	-	TRBV27	CASSLNILSGANVLTF	TGTGCCAGCAGTTTGAACATTCTCTCTGGGGCCAACGTCCTGACTTTC
TRBJ1-1	-	-	TRBV20-1	CSAGITEAFF	TGCAGTGCTGGCATAACTGAAGCTTTCTTT
TRBJ2-2	-	TRBD2	TRBV30	CAWSVTSGTGELFF	TGTGCCTGGAGTGTAACTAGCGGGACCGGGGAGCTGTTTTTT
TRBJ2-7	-	TRBD1	TRBV6-5	CASRSPGQGDYEQYF	TGTGCCAGCAGGTCCCCGGGACAGGGGGACTACGAGCAGTACTTC
TRBJ2-6	few	TRBD2	TRBV9	CASSEGLAGGVRSGANVLTF	TGTGCCAGCAGCGAGGGACTAGCGGGAGGGGTCCGATCTGGGGCCAACGTCCTGACTTTC
TRBJ2-3	-	-	TRBV7-9	CASSSDLGGTGTDTQYF	TGTGCCAGCAGCTCAGACCTGGGCGGGACGGGCACAGATACGCAGTATTTT
TRBJ1-2	-	TRBD1	TRBV11-3	CASSLETGGEGYTF	TGTGCCAGCAGCTTGGAGACAGGGGGAGAGGGCTACACCTTC
TRBJ1-3	few	-	TRBV5-1	CASSLEQLTSGNTIYF	TGCGCCAGCAGCTTGGAACAGCTGACCTCTGGAAACACCATATATTTT
TRBJ2-2	-	-	TRBV6-5	CASRPPGAGELFF	TGTGCCAGCAGGCCCCCCGGGGCCGGGGAGCTGTTTTTT
TRBJ2-3	-	TRBD2	TRBV5-6	CASSLYVGSGGDTQYF	TGTGCCAGCAGCTTGTATGTCGGGAGCGGGGGAGATACGCAGTATTTT
TRBJ2-1	few	TRBD2	TRBV9	CASSVGSGSTYNEQFF	TGTGCCAGCAGCGTAGGGAGCGGGAGCACCTACAATGAGCAGTTCTTC
TRBJ2-1	-	TRBD2	TRBV30	CAWSVRGTSGNNEQFF	TGTGCCTGGAGTGTAAGAGGGACTAGCGGGAACAATGAGCAGTTCTTC
TRBJ1-4	-	-	TRBV7-2	CASSLYTGEELFF	TGTGCCAGCAGCTTATATACTGGAGAAGAACTGTTTTTT
TRBJ2-7	-	-	TRBV5-4	CASSFRGSYSYEQYF	TGTGCCAGCAGCTTTCGGGGGTCTTACTCCTACGAGCAGTACTTC
TRBJ2-7	few	TRBD1	TRBV6-1	CASNDRDRGREQYF	TGTGCCAGCAATGACCGGGACAGGGGGCGCGAGCAGTACTTC
TRBJ1-2	-	TRBD1	TRBV5-4	CASSLVDRGNYGYTF	TGTGCCAGCAGCTTGGTGGACAGGGGGAACTATGGCTACACCTTC
TRBJ1-1	-	-	TRBV15	CATSSQVNTEAFF	TGTGCCACCAGCAGCCAGGTGAACACTGAAGCTTTCTTT
TRBJ2-6	-	TRBD1	TRBV18	CASSPVTGGSSGANVLTF	TGTGCCAGCTCACCGGTGACAGGGGGGAGCTCTGGGGCCAACGTCCTGACTTTC
TRBJ1-3	-	-	TRBV4-1	CASSQDYRDSGNTIYF	TGCGCCAGCAGCCAAGATTACAGGGACTCTGGAAACACCATATATTTT
TRBJ2-1	-	TRBD2	TRBV6-5	CASSRPAGATNEQFF	TGTGCCAGCTCTCGGCCAGCGGGAGCAACCAATGAGCAGTTCTTC
TRBJ2-7	-	-	TRBV28	CANGGIGGQRSYEQYF	TGTGCCAACGGGGGGATCGGAGGACAGAGGTCCTACGAGCAGTACTTC
TRBJ2-7	-	-	TRBV7-3	CASSLQGQNEQYF	TGTGCCAGCAGCTTACAGGGACAAAACGAGCAGTACTTC
TRBJ2-1	-	-	TRBV6-1	CASSEWQGSGNEQFF	TGTGCCAGCAGTGAGTGGCAGGGGTCTGGTAATGAGCAGTTCTTC
TRBJ2-7	-	TRBD1	TRBV6-6	CASTRTGQGLYEQYF	TGTGCCAGCACCCGTACAGGACAGGGGCTCTACGAGCAGTACTTC
TRBJ2-5	-	TRBD2	TRBV7-7	CASSLARDYRGVETQYF	TGTGCCAGCAGCTTAGCGAGGGACTATCGAGGGGTAGAGACCCAGTACTTC
TRBJ2-1	-	TRBD2	TRBV15	CATGRLAGDYNEQFF	TGTGCCACCGGGCGCCTAGCGGGAGACTACAATGAGCAGTTCTTC
TRBJ2-1	-	-	TRBV6-5	CASSRGTRLDGEFF	TGTGCCAGCAGTCGCGGGACTCGCTTAGACGGAGAGTTCTTC
TRBJ2-5	-	-	TRBV6-4	CASSEGEGRTQYF	TGTGCCAGCAGTGAAGGGGAAGGGCGGACCCAGTACTTC
TRBJ2-3	-	-	TRBV5-5	CASSRGLYTDTQYF	TGTGCCAGCAGCCGTGGACTGTACACAGATACGCAGTATTTT
TRBJ2-3	-	TRBD1	TRBV6-5	CASRRTGASTDTQYF	TGTGCCAGCAGAAGGACAGGGGCTAGCACAGATACGCAGTATTTT
TRBJ1-2	few	-	TRBV6-5	CASSYLTGDNYGYTF	TGTGCCAGCAGTTACCTGACAGGTGATAACTATGGCTACACCTTC
TRBJ2-5	few	TRBD1	TRBV27	CASRRTGGTETQYF	TGTGCCAGCAGAAGGACAGGGGGCACGGAGACCCAGTACTTC
TRBJ1-6	once	-	TRBV14	CASSQEIRGSPLHF	TGTGCCAGCAGCCAGGAAATACGGGGTTCACCCCTCCACTTT
TRBJ2-5	-	TRBD2	TRBV9	CASSDSGSGVTQYF	TGTGCCAGCAGCGATAGCGGGAGCGGGGTCACCCAGTACTTC
TRBJ2-7	-	-	TRBV5-6	CASSRQELQYF	TGTGCCAGCAGCCGACAGGAGCTACAGTACTTC
TRBJ1-1	-	-	TRBV30	CAWGGTGRTEAFF	TGTGCCTGGGGGGGAACAGGGAGAACTGAAGCTTTCTTT
TRBJ2-1	-	TRBD2	TRBV5-4	CASSPGTSNNEQFF	TGTGCCAGCAGCCCCGGGACTAGCAACAATGAGCAGTTCTTC
TRBJ1-5	many	-	TRBV28	CASSPPRGGNQPQHF	TGTGCCAGCAGTCCCCCACGGGGAGGGAATCAGCCCCAGCATTTT
TRBJ2-2	few	-	TRBV6-5	CASSLKGENTGELFF	TGTGCCAGCAGCCTCAAGGGGGAAAACACCGGGGAGCTGTTTTTT
TRBJ1-2	few	TRBD1	TRBV28	CASSIPGQGAYGYTF	TGTGCCAGCAGCATACCGGGACAGGGGGCCTATGGCTACACCTTC
TRBJ2-7	few	-	TRBV19	CASSIGGLSYEQYF	TGTGCCAGTAGTATTGGGGGCCTCTCGTACGAGCAGTACTTC
TRBJ2-3	once	-	TRBV27	CASSLWGGGSTDTQYF	TGTGCCAGCAGTTTATGGGGGGGCGGTAGCACAGATACGCAGTATTTT
TRBJ2-1	-	-	TRBV4-1	CASSQLLGGPYNEQFF	TGCGCCAGCAGCCAGCTTTTGGGCGGGCCCTACAATGAGCAGTTCTTC
TRBJ2-1	once	TRBD1	TRBV7-7	CASSPTAGTAYNEQFF	TGTGCTAGCAGCCCAACGGCCGGGACAGCCTACAATGAGCAGTTCTTC
TRBJ2-1	-	TRBD2	TRBV5-6	CASSFSGRANEQFF	TGTGCCAGCAGCTTCAGCGGGAGGGCCAATGAGCAGTTCTTC
TRBJ1-2	-	TRBD1	TRBV15	CATSPRQGSYGYTF	TGTGCCACCAGCCCCCGACAGGGGAGCTATGGCTACACCTTC
TRBJ2-7	-	TRBD1	TRBV6-5	CASSYRDRPYEQYF	TGTGCCAGCAGTTACCGGGACAGGCCCTACGAGCAGTACTTC
TRBJ2-7	-	-	TRBV6-1	CASLKGGYEQYF	TGTGCCAGCCTGAAAGGGGGATACGAGCAGTACTTC
TRBJ1-2	-	-	TRBV4-1	CASSQNINYGYTF	TGCGCCAGCAGCCAAAACATTAACTATGGCTACACCTTC
TRBJ2-2	-	TRBD1	TRBV6-1	CASSFRDRDIGELFF	TGTGCCAGCAGTTTCCGTGACAGGGACATCGGGGAGCTGTTTTTT
TRBJ2-1	-	-	TRBV11-2	CASSLVAGAYNEQFF	TGTGCCAGCAGCTTAGTGGCGGGGGCTTACAATGAGCAGTTCTTC
TRBJ1-1	few	-	TRBV4-1	CASSQAPSEAFF	TGCGCCAGCAGCCAAGCCCCATCTGAAGCTTTCTTT
TRBJ2-7	-	TRBD2	TRBV5-1	CASSLAGDEQYF	TGCGCCAGCAGTCTGGCGGGAGACGAGCAGTACTTC
TRBJ2-7	-	-	TRBV28	CATSFQGSGYLGAYEQYF	TGTGCCACCAGTTTCCAAGGTAGCGGTTACCTGGGGGCCTACGAGCAGTACTTC